Given below is one T cell receptor (beta chain) in context. Its antigen is unknown. No base-level quality is on record; no much larger clone is a single base apart. The entry originates in a study of ipilimumab plus nivolumab after autologous stem cell transplantation (dated by TCRdb to the early 2020s). The study in broad terms: A median of roughly 5 ipilimumab doses and 8 nivolumab doses was received by trial patients. Primary refractory and relapsed disease were included in the DLBCL cohort, with 18-month progression-free survival of around 84% and 29%, respectively. The intent-to-treat population of the trial consisted of around 37 patients. Patients undergoing autologous transplant for high-risk diffuse large B cell lymphoma, mature T cell lymphoma, or multiple myeloma were enrolled in the trial. What the study reported, not specific to this receptor: Combined checkpoint inhibition appeared tolerable as post-transplant consolidation, according to the authors' conclusion. The authors stated that profiles of the T cell receptor repertoire, regulatory T cell phenotype and gut microbiota provided a biologic rationale for studying this approach further.

Starting 14 to 28 days after the autologous transplant, patients began checkpoint therapy, which included ipilimumab at 1 mg/kg intravenously on day 1 of selected weeks. Nivolumab was administered at 3 mg/kg intravenously on day 1 of weeks 1, 4, 7, 10, and every two weeks through week 26. This was a Phase Ib clinical trial that tested ipilimumab plus nivolumab, given as combined checkpoint inhibition, for consolidation following autologous stem cell transplantation. Library creation used the immunoSEQ multiplex PCR assay. TCRdb re-hosts the immuneACCESS table, in-frame sequences only. Its copies lack some clones; in the studies checked, an unresolved V gene accounts for under half of them, and the cause for the rest is not known. Present in this sample are 15,000 to 20,000 clones, more than 65% of which were seen just once. Approximately 40% of the sample rests with the top ten. Inclusive of the bounding cysteine and phenylalanine, the CDR3 is 15 residues long. Here the CDR3 DNA is all that survives: 45 bases in frame from base 1. According to the germline V gene, CDR1 reads SGHTS and CDR2 reads YDEGEE. The germline V end is reduced by 3 bases and the J end by 3 bases; junction bases left unmatched: 6.

The receptor's source is a male donor with diffuse large B-cell lymphoma. The sample was PBMCs, taken in a trial of ipilimumab plus nivolumab as post-transplant consolidation. The chain couples TRBV5-8 to TRBJ2-5, and TRBD2 matches 9 of the central bases. The base sequence is TGTGCCAGCAGCTCTACGACTAGCGGTAAAGAGACCCAGTACTTC. It translates to CASSSTTSGKETQYF.